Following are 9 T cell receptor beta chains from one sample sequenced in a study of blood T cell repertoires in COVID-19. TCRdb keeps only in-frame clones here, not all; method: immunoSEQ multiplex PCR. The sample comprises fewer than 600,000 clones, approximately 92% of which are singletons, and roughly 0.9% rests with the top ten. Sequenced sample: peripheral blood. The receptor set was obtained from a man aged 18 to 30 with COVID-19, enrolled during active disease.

CDR3 sequence reads: CAWGDSYEQYF. The CDR3 nucleotides are TGTGCCTGGGGGGACAGCTACGAGCAGTACTTC. The V gene is TRBV30, the J gene TRBJ2-7; 7 nucleotides match TRBD1. Germline V gene data show CDR1 as GTSNPN and CDR2 as SVGIG (reference sequence). The CDR3 is 11 residues long. The ends lost 5 bases at V and 3 bases at J; junction bases unmatched: 1.

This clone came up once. The CDR3 coding sequence is TGTGCCAGCAGTGATGACAGGGTTACTGAAGCTTTCTTT. This codes for CASSDDRVTEAFF. The chain couples TRBV2 to TRBJ1-1; 7 nucleotides match TRBD1. J gave up 5 bases and V 3 bases, and 3 bases lay outside the gene matches. In germline, CDR1 is SNHLY, CDR2 FYNNEI. The CDR3 covers 13 residues.

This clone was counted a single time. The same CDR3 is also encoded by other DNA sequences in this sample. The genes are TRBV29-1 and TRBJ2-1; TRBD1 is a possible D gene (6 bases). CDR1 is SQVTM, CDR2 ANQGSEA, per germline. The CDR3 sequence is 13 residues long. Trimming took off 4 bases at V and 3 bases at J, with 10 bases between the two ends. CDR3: CSVVGGLYNEQFF. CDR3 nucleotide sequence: TGCAGCGTTGTTGGGGGCCTCTACAATGAGCAGTTCTTC.

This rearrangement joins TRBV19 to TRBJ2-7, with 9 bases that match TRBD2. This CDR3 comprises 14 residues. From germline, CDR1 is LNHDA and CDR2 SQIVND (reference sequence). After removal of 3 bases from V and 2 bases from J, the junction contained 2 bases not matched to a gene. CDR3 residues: CASSIGLAPYEQYF. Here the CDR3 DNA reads TGTGCCAGTAGTATCGGACTAGCGCCCTACGAGCAGTACTTC.

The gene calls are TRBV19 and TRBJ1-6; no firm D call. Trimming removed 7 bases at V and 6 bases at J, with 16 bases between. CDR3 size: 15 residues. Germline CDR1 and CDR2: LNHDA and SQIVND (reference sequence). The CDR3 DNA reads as TGTGCCAGTACCCCCGGGATAAGCGGTAATTCACCCCTCCACTTT. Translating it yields CASTPGISGNSPLHF.

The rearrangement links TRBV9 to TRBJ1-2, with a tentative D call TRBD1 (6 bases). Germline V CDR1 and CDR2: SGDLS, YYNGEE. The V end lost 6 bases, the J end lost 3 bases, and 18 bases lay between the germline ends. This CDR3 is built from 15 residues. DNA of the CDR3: TGTGCCAGCACTGTGGGAACAGGGCAGGACTATGGCTACACCTTC. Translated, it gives CASTVGTGQDYGYTF.

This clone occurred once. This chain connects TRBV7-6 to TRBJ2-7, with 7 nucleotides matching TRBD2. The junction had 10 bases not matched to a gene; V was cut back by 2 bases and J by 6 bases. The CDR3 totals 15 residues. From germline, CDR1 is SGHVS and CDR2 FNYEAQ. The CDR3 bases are TGTGCCAGCAGCTTATTTTTAGGGAGGGGCTCCGAGCAGTACTTC. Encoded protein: CASSLFLGRGSEQYF. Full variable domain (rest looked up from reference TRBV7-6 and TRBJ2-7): GAGVSQSPRYKVTKRGQDVALRCDPISGHVSLYWYRQALGQGPEFLTYFNYEAQQDKSGLPNDRFSAERPEGSISTLTIQRTEQRDSAMYRCASSLFLGRGSEQYFGPGTRLTVT.

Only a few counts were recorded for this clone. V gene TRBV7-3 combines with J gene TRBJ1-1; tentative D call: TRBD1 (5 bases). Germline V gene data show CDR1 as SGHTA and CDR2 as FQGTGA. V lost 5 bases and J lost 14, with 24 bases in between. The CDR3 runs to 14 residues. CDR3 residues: CASSTRPAGPSLFF. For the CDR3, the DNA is TGTGCCAGCAGCACCCGCCCAGCGGGGCCTTCGCTATTCTTT.

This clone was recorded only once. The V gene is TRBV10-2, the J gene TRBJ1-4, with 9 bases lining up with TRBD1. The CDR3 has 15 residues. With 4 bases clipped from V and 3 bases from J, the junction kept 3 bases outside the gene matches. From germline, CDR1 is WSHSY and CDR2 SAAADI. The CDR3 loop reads CASSGDRVANEKLFF. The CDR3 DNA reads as TGCGCCAGCAGTGGGGACAGGGTAGCTAATGAAAAACTGTTTTTT.